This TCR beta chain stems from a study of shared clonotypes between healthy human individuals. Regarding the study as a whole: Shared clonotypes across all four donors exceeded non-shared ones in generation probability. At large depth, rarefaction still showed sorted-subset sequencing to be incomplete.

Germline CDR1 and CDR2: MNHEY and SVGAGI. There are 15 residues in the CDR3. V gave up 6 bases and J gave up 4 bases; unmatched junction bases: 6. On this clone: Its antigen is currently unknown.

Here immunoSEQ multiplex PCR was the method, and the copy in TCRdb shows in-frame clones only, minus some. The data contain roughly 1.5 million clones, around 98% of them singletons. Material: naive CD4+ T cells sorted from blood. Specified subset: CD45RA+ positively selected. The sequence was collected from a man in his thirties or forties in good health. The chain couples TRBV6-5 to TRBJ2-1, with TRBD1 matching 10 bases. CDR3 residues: CASRTRTGGYNEQFF. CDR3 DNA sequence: TGTGCCAGCAGGACGAGGACAGGGGGTTACAATGAGCAGTTCTTC.